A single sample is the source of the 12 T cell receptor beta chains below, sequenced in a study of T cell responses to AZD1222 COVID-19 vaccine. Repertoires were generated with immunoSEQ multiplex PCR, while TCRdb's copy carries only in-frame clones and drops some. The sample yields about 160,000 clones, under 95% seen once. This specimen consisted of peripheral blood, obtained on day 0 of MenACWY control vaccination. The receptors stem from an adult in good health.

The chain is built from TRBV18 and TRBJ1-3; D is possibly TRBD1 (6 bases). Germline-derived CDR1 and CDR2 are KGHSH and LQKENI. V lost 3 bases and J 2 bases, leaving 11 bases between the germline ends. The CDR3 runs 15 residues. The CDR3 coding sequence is TGTGCCAGCTCACCGGGTACAGGGACTGGAAACACCATATATTTT. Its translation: CASSPGTGTGNTIYF.

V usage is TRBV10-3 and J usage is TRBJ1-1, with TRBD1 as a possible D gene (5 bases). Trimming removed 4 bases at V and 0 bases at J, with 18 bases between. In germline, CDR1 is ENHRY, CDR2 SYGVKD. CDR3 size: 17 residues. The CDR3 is CAISGVKGSPMNTEAFF. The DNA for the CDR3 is TGTGCCATCAGTGGGGTCAAGGGGTCCCCTATGAACACTGAAGCTTTCTTT.

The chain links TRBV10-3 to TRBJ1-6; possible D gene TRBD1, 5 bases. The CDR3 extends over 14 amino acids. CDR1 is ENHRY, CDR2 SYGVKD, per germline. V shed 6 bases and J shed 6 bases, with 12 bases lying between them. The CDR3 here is CAIRGTSINSPLHF. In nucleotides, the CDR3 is TGTGCCATCAGAGGGACGTCCATTAATTCACCCCTCCACTTT.

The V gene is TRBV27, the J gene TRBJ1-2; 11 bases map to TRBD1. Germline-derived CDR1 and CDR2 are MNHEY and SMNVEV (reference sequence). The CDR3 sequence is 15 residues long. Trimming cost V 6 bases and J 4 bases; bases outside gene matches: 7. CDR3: CASSARTGGSYGYTF. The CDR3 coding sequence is TGTGCCAGCAGCGCAAGGACAGGGGGCAGCTATGGCTACACCTTC.

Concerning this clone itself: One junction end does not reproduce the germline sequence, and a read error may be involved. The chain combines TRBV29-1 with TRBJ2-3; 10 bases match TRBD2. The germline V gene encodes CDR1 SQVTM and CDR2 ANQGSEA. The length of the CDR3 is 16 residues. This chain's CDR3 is CGVGRSGRGFSDTQYF. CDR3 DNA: TGCGGCGTTGGAAGGAGCGGGAGGGGTTTTTCAGATACGCAGTATTTT.

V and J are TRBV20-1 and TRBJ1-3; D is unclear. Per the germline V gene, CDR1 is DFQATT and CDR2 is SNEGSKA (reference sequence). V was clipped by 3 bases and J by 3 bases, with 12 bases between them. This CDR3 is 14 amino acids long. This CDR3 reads CSASYQTLGNTIYF. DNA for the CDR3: TGCAGTGCTAGTTACCAGACTCTTGGAAACACCATATATTTT.

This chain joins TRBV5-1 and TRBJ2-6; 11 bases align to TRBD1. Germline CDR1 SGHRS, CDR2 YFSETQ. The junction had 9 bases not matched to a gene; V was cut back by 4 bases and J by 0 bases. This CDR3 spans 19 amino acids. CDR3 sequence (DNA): TGCGCCAGCAGCCAGCCGACCGGGACAGGGGGCTCTGGGGCCAACGTCCTGACTTTC. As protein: CASSQPTGTGGSGANVLTF.

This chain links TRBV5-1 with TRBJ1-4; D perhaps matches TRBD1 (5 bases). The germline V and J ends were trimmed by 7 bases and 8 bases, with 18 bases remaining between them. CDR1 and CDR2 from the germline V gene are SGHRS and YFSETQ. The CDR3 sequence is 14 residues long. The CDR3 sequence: CASVRLGGAEKLFF. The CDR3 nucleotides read TGCGCCAGCGTAAGACTGGGGGGAGCGGAAAAACTGTTTTTT.

CDR3 in amino acids: CASSSLGAGGLREQFF. DNA of the CDR3: TGTGCCAGCTCATCGCTCGGCGCGGGGGGCCTCAGGGAGCAGTTCTTC. The chain carries TRBV18 and TRBJ2-1; 8 positions match TRBD2. The CDR3 sequence is 16 residues long. Trimming removed 5 bases from V and 10 bases from J; junction bases left unmatched: 16. Germline loops: CDR1 KGHSH, CDR2 LQKENI.

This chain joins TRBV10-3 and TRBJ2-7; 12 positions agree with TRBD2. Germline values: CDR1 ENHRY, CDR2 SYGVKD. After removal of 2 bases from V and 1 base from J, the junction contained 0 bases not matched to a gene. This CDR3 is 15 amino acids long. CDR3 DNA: TGTGCCATCAGTGAGACTAGCGGGAGGTCCTACGAGCAGTACTTC. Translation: CAISETSGRSYEQYF.

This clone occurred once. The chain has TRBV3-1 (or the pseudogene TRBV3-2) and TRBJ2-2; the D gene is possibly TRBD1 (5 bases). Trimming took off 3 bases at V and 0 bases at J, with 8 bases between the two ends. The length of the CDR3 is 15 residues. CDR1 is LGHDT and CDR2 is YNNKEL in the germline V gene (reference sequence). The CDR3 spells CASSHRTTNTGELFF. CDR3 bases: TGTGCCAGCAGCCACAGGACAACGAACACCGGGGAGCTGTTTTTT.

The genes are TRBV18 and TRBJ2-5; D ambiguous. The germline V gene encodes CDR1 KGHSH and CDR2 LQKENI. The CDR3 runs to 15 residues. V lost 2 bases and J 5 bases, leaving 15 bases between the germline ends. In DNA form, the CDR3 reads TGTGCCAGCTCACCAGGGCCGGTGGAGAGGGAGACCCAGTACTTC. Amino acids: CASSPGPVERETQYF.